Below, 17 T cell receptor beta chains from the same sample are listed, as sequenced in a study of blood T cell repertoires in COVID-19. The repertoire was sequenced with immunoSEQ multiplex PCR; TCRdb's copy has only in-frame clones and lacks some. This table holds 84,000 or so clones, over 65% found once. Sample: peripheral blood. The receptor source for this set is a human donor in a cohort sampled during active COVID-19.

CDR3 coding DNA: TGTGCCAGCGGCCCAAACAGTGTCTCTGGAAACACCATATATTTT. Its translation is CASGPNSVSGNTIYF. The chain couples TRBV7-6 to TRBJ1-3; D is uncertain. Deletions cut 8 bases from V and 0 bases from J, with 14 bases between. From germline, CDR1 is SGHVS and CDR2 FNYEAQ. CDR3 length: 15 amino acids. Combining the CDR3 with reference TRBV7-6 and TRBJ1-3 gives the whole variable domain GAGVSQSPRYKVTKRGQDVALRCDPISGHVSLYWYRQALGQGPEFLTYFNYEAQQDKSGLPNDRFSAERPEGSISTLTIQRTEQRDSAMYRCASGPNSVSGNTIYFGEGSWLTVV.

The CDR3 loop reads CASSPHPGGQETQYF. The CDR3 bases are TGTGCCAGCAGTCCCCACCCCGGCGGCCAAGAGACCCAGTACTTC. V is TRBV28 and J is TRBJ2-5; D is ambiguous. This CDR3 is 15 amino acids long. Trimming removed 5 bases at V and 1 base at J, with 14 bases between. Germline CDR1 reads MDHEN; CDR2 reads SYDVKM.

The J gene is TRBJ2-7, the V gene TRBV2; TRBD1 is a possible D gene (5 bases). V gave up 1 base and J gave up 5 bases, with 6 bases separating them. CDR3 length equals 12 residues. CDR1 and CDR2 from the germline V gene are SNHLY and FYNNEI. DNA of the CDR3: TGTGCCAGCAGTGAAGAGGGGAACGAGCAGTACTTC. This encodes CASSEEGNEQYF.

This clone was seen only a few times. This chain uses TRBV5-1 with TRBJ1-5; perhaps TRBD1 as D (5 bases). From germline, CDR1 is SGHRS and CDR2 YFSETQ. The CDR3 contains 15 residues. Trimming removed 0 bases from V and 6 bases from J, with 13 bases in between. The CDR3 loop reads CASSLDGAPIQPQHF. The CDR3 DNA sequence: TGCGCCAGCAGCTTGGATGGGGCCCCCATTCAGCCCCAGCATTTT.

This CDR3 is CSVLRQGYTDTQYF. The CDR3, as DNA: TGCAGCGTTCTCCGACAGGGGTACACAGATACGCAGTATTTT. The genes are TRBV29-1 and TRBJ2-3; TRBD1 matches 8 bases. CDR1 is SQVTM and CDR2 is ANQGSEA in the germline V gene. CDR3 length equals 14 residues. J gave up 2 bases and V 5 bases, and 6 bases lay outside the gene matches.

The chain combines TRBV4-2 with TRBJ2-5; 11 positions agree with TRBD2. With 1 base clipped from V and 4 bases from J, the junction kept 5 bases outside the gene matches. This CDR3 is 16 amino acids long. CDR1 is LGHNA, CDR2 YNFKEQ, per germline. The CDR3 loop is CASSQVVAGGPETQYF. The CDR3 region has the DNA TGTGCCAGCAGCCAAGTTGTAGCGGGAGGGCCAGAGACCCAGTACTTC.

The chain uses TRBV18 and TRBJ2-2, with 7 bases matching TRBD1. CDR3 length equals 16 residues. Losses at the gene ends were 2 bases for V and 2 bases for J; bases not matched to a gene: 5. Germline V gives CDR1 KGHSH, CDR2 LQKENI. The CDR3 DNA follows: TGTGCCAGCTCACCAAGGGGGCAGGTTAACACCGGGGAGCTGTTTTTT. It yields the protein CASSPRGQVNTGELFF.

In regard to this clone: This specimen includes other DNA sequences encoding the same CDR3. This rearrangement joins TRBV9 to TRBJ2-1, with 7 bases aligning to TRBD2. The CDR3 is 16 residues long. The V segment lost 2 bases and the J segment 3 bases; nucleotides outside the gene matches: 8. Germline CDR1 and CDR2: SGDLS and YYNGEE. CDR3 coding DNA: TGTGCCAGCAGCGTGGGCGGGAGCGATTACTACAATGAGCAGTTCTTC. Amino acid sequence: CASSVGGSDYYNEQFF.

CDR3 in DNA: TGCAGTGCTAGAGTGCGTGATACGCAGTATTTT. Its translation is CSARVRDTQYF. The chain joins TRBV20-1 to TRBJ2-3; no clear D. The length of the CDR3 is 11 residues. CDR1 and CDR2 (germline): DFQATT, SNEGSKA (reference sequence). The V end lost 1 base, the J end lost 6 bases, and 5 bases lay between the germline ends.

V usage is TRBV7-9 and J usage is TRBJ2-2, with 10 bases aligning to TRBD2. This CDR3 is built from 16 residues. From germline, CDR1 is SEHNR and CDR2 FQNEAQ (reference sequence). J was trimmed by 4 bases and V by 5 bases; bases with no gene match: 7. CDR3 bases: TGTGCCAGCAGCCGGACTAGCGGTCGGGCCACCGGGGAGCTGTTTTTT. This encodes CASSRTSGRATGELFF. Supplemented by reference TRBV7-9 and TRBJ2-2, the full variable domain reads DTGVSQNPRHKITKRGQNVTFRCDPISEHNRLYWYRQTLGQGPEFLTYFQNEAQLEKSRLLSDRFSAERPKGSFSTLEIQRTEQGDSAMYLCASSRTSGRATGELFFGEGSRLTVL.

This clone was seen just once. The rearrangement links TRBV7-6 to TRBJ2-5; TRBD1 aligns across 7 bases. Germline V gene sequence: CDR1 SGHVS, CDR2 FNYEAQ. J gave up 4 bases and V 5 bases, and 10 bases lay outside the gene matches. This CDR3 is 15 amino acids long. CDR3 residues: CASSAAGGGGETQYF. In DNA, the CDR3 is TGTGCCAGCAGCGCAGCAGGGGGTGGGGGAGAGACCCAGTACTTC.

The V call is TRBV10-3, the J call TRBJ2-1; TRBD1 matches 10 bases. J was trimmed by 3 bases and V by 6 bases; bases with no gene match: 5. The CDR3 extends over 15 amino acids. Germline CDR1 ENHRY, CDR2 SYGVKD. CDR3 sequence (DNA): TGTGCCATCAGGTTAGGGACAGGGGACTACAATGAGCAGTTCTTC. It encodes CAIRLGTGDYNEQFF.

The chain uses TRBV4-3 and TRBJ2-3, with 11 bases aligning to TRBD2. This CDR3 has 17 residues. CDR1 and CDR2 (germline): LGHNA, YSLEER. V dropped 2 bases and J dropped 0; count of bases not matched to a gene: 4. CDR3 protein: CASSQLIAGGSTDTQYF. The CDR3 DNA reads TGCGCCAGCAGCCAACTTATAGCGGGAGGGAGCACAGATACGCAGTATTTT.

In its sample, this clone was seen a few times. The V gene is TRBV6-4, the J gene TRBJ1-2, with D unresolved. This CDR3 spans 13 amino acids. Trimming took off 6 bases at V and 0 bases at J, with 8 bases between the two ends. Per the germline V gene, CDR1 is MRHNA and CDR2 is SNTAGT. Here the CDR3 reads CASSLVPNYGYTF. CDR3 DNA sequence: TGTGCCAGCAGCCTAGTTCCTAACTATGGCTACACCTTC.

The chain links TRBV13 to TRBJ2-1, with 11 nucleotides matching TRBD2. Germline V lookup: CDR1 PRHDT, CDR2 FYEKMQ (reference sequence). V lost 3 bases to trimming and J lost 3 bases; unmatched junction nucleotides: 1. This CDR3 comprises 15 residues. CDR3 bases: TGTGCCAGCAGCTTTGGGACTAGCGGCTACAATGAGCAGTTCTTC. Translation gives CASSFGTSGYNEQFF.

The sample holds one count of this clone. The chain joins TRBV6-5 to TRBJ2-3; tentative D call: TRBD2 (5 bases). The V gene's germline CDR1 is MNHEY and CDR2 SVGAGI. Deletions cut 0 bases from V and 3 bases from J, with 13 bases between. The CDR3 is made up of 16 amino acids. The chain's CDR3 is CASSYSGGGATDTQYF. The CDR3, as DNA: TGTGCCAGCAGTTACTCTGGTGGAGGAGCAACAGATACGCAGTATTTT.

The chain employs TRBV7-3 and TRBJ2-7; 9 bases map to TRBD2. This CDR3 spans 16 amino acids. V lost 0 bases, J lost 2 bases, and 5 bases stayed unmatched. Germline V lookup: CDR1 SGHTA, CDR2 FQGTGA. The CDR3 sequence: CASSLTRAGGAYEQYF. DNA for the CDR3: TGTGCCAGCAGCTTAACCCGAGCGGGGGGAGCCTACGAGCAGTACTTC.